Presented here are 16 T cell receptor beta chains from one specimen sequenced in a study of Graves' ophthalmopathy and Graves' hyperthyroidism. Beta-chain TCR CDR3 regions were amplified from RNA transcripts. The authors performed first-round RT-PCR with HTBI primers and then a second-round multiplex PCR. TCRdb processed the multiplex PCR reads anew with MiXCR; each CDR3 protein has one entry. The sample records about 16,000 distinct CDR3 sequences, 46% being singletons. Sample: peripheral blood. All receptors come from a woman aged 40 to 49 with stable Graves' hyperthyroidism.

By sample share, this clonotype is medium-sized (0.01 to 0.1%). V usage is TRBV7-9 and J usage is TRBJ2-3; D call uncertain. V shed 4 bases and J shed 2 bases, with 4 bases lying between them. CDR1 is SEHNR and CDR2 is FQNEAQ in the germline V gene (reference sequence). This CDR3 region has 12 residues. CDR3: CASSSYTDTQYF. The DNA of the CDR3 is TGTGCCAGCAGCTCCTACACAGATACGCAGTATTTT.

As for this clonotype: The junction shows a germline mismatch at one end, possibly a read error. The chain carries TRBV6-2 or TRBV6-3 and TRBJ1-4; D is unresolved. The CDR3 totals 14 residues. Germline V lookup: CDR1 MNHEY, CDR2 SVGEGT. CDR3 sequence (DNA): TGTGCCAGCAGTCCGGTGGACGTGAATGAAAAACTCTTTTTT. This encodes CASSPVDVNEKLFF.

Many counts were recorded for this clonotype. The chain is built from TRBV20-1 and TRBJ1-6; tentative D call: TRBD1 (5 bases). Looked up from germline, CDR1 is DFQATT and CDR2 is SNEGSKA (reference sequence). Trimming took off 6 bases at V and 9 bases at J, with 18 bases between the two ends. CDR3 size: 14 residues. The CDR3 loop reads CSASQGRGSSPLHF. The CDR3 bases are TGCAGTGCGTCCCAGGGACGTGGTAGTTCACCCCTCCACTTT.

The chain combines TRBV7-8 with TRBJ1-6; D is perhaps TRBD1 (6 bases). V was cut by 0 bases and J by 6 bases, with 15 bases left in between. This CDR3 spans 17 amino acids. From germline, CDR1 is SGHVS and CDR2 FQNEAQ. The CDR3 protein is CASSLARTASLNSPLHF. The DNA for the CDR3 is TGTGCCAGCAGCTTAGCGAGGACAGCGAGTCTTAATTCACCCCTCCACTTT.

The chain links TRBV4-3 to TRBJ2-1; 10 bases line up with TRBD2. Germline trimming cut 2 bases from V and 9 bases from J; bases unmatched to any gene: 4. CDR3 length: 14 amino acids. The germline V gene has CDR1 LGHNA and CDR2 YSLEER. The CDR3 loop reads CASSQSSGGGEQFF. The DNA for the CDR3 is TGCGCCAGCAGCCAATCTAGCGGGGGAGGTGAGCAGTTCTTC.

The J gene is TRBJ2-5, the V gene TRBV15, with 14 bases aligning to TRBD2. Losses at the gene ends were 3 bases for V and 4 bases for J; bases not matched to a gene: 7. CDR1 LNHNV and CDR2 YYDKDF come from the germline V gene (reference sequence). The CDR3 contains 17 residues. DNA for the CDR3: TGTGCCACCAGCAGCTCACCTGGACTAGCGGGAGGAGAGACCCAGTACTTC. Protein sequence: CATSSSPGLAGGETQYF. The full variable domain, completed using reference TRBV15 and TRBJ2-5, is DAMVIQNPRYQVTQFGKPVTLSCSQTLNHNVMYWYQQKSSQAPKLLFHYYDKDFNNEADTPDNFQSRRPNTSFCFLDIRSPGLGDTAMYLCATSSSPGLAGGETQYFGPGTRLLVL.

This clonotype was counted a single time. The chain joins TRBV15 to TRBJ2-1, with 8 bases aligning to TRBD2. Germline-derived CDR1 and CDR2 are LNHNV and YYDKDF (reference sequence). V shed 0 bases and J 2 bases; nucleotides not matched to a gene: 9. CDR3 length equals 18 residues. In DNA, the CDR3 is TGTGCCACCAGCAGAGATGGGATAGCGGGGTCCCCCTACAATGAGCAGTTCTTC. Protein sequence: CATSRDGIAGSPYNEQFF.

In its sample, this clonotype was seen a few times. The CDR3 bases are TGTGCCAGCAGCCCCGGGGGGAGGGGGCAATCAACTAATGAAAAACTGTTTTTT. The encoded protein is CASSPGGRGQSTNEKLFF. V gene TRBV5-4 combines with J gene TRBJ1-4; TRBD1 agrees at 7 bases. V shed 4 bases, J shed 0 bases, and the junction held 12 bases outside the gene matches. This CDR3 spans 18 amino acids. Per the germline V gene, CDR1 is SGHNT and CDR2 is YYREEE (reference sequence).

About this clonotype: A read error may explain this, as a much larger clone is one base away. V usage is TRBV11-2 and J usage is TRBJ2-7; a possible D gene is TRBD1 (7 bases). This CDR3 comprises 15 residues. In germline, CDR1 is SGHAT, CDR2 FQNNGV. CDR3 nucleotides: TGTGCCAGCAGCCCCTTGCGGGACAGCCTCTACGAGCATTACTTC. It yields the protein CASSPLRDSLYEHYF.

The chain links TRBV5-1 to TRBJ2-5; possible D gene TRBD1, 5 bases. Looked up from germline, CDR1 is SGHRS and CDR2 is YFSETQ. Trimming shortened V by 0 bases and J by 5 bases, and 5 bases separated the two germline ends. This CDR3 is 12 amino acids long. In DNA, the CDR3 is TGCGCCAGCAGCTTGGACAGGGAGACCCAGTACTTC. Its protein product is CASSLDRETQYF. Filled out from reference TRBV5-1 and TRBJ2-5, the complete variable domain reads KAGVTQTPRYLIKTRGQQVTLSCSPISGHRSVSWYQQTPGQGLQFLFEYFSETQRNKGNFPGRFSGRQFSNSRSEMNVSTLELGDSALYLCASSLDRETQYFGPGTRLLVL.

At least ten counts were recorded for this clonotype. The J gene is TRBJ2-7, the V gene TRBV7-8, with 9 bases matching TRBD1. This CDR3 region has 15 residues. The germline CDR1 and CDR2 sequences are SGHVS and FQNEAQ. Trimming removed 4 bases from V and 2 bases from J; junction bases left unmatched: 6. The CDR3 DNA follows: TGTGCCAGCAGCTCCCTCGACAGGGGGACCTACGAGCAGTACTTC. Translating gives CASSSLDRGTYEQYF. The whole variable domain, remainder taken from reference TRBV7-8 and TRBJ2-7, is GAGVSQSPRYKVAKRGQDVALRCDPISGHVSLFWYQQALGQGPEFLTYFQNEAQLDKSGLPSDRFFAERPEGSVSTLKIQRTQQEDSAVYLCASSSLDRGTYEQYFGPGTRLTVT.

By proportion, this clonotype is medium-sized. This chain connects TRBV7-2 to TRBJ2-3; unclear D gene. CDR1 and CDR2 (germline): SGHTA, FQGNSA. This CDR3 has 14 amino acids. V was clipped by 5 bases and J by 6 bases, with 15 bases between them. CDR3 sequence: CASSLFALYDTQYF. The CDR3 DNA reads TGTGCCAGCAGCCTATTTGCGCTCTATGATACGCAGTATTTT.

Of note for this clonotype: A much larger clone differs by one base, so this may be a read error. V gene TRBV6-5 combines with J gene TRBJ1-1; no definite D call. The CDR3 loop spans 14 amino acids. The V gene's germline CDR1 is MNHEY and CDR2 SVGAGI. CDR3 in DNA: TGTGCCAGCAATTACTCTCCGTGGAACACTGAAGCTTTCTTT. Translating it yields CASNYSPWNTEAFF.

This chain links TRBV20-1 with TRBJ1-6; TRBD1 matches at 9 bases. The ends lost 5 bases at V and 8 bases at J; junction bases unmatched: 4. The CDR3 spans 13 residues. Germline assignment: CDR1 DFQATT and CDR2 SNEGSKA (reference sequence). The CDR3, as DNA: TGCAGTGCTGGGACAGGGTGGGATTCACCCCTCCACTTT. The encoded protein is CSAGTGWDSPLHF.

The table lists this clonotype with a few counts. CDR3 in amino acids: CASSLPPGQGNSPLHF. CDR3 sequence (DNA): TGTGCCAGCAGTCTACCTCCGGGACAGGGAAATTCACCCCTCCACTTT. This rearrangement joins TRBV6-6 to TRBJ1-6, with 9 bases aligning to TRBD1. Germline V gene sequence: CDR1 MNHNY, CDR2 SVGAGI (reference sequence). V dropped 5 bases and J dropped 7; count of bases not matched to a gene: 9. The CDR3 runs 16 residues.

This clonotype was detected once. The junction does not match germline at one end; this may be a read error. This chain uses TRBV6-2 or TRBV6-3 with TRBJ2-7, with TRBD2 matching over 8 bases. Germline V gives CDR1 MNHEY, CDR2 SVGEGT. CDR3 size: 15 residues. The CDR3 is CAGSTREGRFHEQYF. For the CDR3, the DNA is TGTGCCGGCAGTACCCGGGAGGGACGGTTTCACGAGCAGTACTTC.